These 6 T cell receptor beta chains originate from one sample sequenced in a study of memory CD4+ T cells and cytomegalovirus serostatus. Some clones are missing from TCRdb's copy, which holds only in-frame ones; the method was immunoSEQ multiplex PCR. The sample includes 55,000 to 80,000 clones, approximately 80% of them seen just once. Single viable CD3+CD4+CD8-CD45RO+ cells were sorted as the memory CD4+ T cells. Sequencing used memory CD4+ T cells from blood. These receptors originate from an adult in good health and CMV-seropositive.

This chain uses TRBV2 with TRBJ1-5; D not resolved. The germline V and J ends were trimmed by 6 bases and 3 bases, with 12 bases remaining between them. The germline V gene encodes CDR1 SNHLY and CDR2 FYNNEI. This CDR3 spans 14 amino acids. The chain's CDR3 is CASSPDGLNQPQHF. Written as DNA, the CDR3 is TGTGCCAGCAGCCCGGACGGACTCAATCAGCCCCAGCATTTT. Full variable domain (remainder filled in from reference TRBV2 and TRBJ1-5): EPEVTQTPSHQVTQMGQEVILRCVPISNHLYFYWYRQILGQKVEFLVSFYNNEISEKSEIFDDQFSVERPDGSNFTLKIRSTKLEDSAMYFCASSPDGLNQPQHFGDGTRLSIL.

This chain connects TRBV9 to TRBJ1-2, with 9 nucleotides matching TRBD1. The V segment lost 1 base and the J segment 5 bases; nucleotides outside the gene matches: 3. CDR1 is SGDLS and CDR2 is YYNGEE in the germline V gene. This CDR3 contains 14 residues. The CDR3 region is CASSVSTGGYGYTF. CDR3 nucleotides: TGTGCCAGCAGCGTATCGACAGGGGGTTATGGCTACACCTTC.

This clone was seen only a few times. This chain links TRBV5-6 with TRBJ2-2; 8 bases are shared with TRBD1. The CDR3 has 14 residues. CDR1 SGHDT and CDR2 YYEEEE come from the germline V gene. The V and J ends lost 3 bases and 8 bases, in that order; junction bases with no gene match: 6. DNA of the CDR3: TGTGCCAGCAGCTGGCGACAGGGGCGGGGGGAGCTGTTTTTT. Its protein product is CASSWRQGRGELFF.

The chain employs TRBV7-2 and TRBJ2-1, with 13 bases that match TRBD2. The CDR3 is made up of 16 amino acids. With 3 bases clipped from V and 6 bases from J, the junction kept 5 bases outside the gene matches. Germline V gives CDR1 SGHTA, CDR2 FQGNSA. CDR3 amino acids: CASSLGTSGILNEQFF. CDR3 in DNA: TGTGCCAGCAGCTTGGGGACTAGCGGGATTCTCAATGAGCAGTTCTTC.

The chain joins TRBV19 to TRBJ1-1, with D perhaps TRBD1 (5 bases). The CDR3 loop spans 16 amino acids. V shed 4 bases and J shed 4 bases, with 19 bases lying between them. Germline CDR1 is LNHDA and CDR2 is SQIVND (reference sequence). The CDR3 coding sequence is TGTGCCAGTAGTACCCGGCCGGGAGGGGAGGGCACTGAAGCTTTCTTT. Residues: CASSTRPGGEGTEAFF.

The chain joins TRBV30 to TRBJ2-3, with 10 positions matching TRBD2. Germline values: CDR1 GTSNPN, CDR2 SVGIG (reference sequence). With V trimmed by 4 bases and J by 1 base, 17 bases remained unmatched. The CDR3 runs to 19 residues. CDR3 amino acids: CAWNQRGPAGGVGTDTQYF. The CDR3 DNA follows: TGTGCCTGGAATCAACGGGGCCCAGCGGGAGGGGTGGGCACAGATACGCAGTATTTT.